The 13 T cell receptor beta chains presented below share a single source sample, sequenced in a study of T cells in Graves' hyperthyroidism and ophthalmopathy. TCR beta CDR3 regions were amplified from RNA. In the first-round RT-PCR of the TCR CDR3, the HTBI primer set was used. TCRdb called the multiplex PCR reads again in MiXCR, with one record for every CDR3 protein. Of more than 300,000 distinct CDR3 sequences listed, around 13% were seen once; the top ten hold approximately 11%. Sequencing was performed on blood. The receptors derive from a woman aged 55-69 years with Graves' hyperthyroidism.

This clonotype appeared many times. The chain joins TRBV7-8 to TRBJ2-1; D is perhaps TRBD2 (6 bases). The V end lost 5 bases, the J end lost 0 bases, and 17 bases lay between the germline ends. Germline V gene lookup returns CDR1 SGHVS and CDR2 FQNEAQ. This CDR3 contains 17 residues. The CDR3 region is CASSPPGLMSSYNEQFF. CDR3 nucleotides: TGTGCCAGCAGCCCGCCGGGACTGATGAGCTCCTACAATGAGCAGTTCTTC. The variable domain in full, with the rest retrieved from reference TRBV7-8 and TRBJ2-1, is GAGVSQSPRYKVAKRGQDVALRCDPISGHVSLFWYQQALGQGPEFLTYFQNEAQLDKSGLPSDRFFAERPEGSVSTLKIQRTQQEDSAVYLCASSPPGLMSSYNEQFFGPGTRLTVL.

This clonotype was detected a few times. The chain combines TRBV6-2 or TRBV6-3 with TRBJ2-3; the match to TRBD2 covers 10 bases. V dropped 6 bases and J dropped 3; count of bases not matched to a gene: 6. This CDR3 comprises 15 residues. CDR1 and CDR2 (germline): MNHEY, SVGEGT. CDR3 sequence reads: CASRYSGRSTDTQYF. Here the CDR3 DNA reads TGTGCCAGCAGATATAGCGGGAGGTCAACAGATACGCAGTATTTT.

V is TRBV30 and J is TRBJ1-5; D unresolved. The CDR3 totals 13 residues. Germline V CDR1 and CDR2: GTSNPN, SVGIG (reference sequence). V was clipped by 0 bases and J by 6 bases, with 9 bases between them. The CDR3 sequence: CAWSVGSGQPQHF. The CDR3 region has the DNA TGTGCCTGGAGTGTAGGTAGCGGTCAGCCCCAGCATTTT.

This clonotype was observed at least ten times. The V call is TRBV28, the J call TRBJ1-2; possible D gene TRBD1, 5 bases. With 6 bases removed from V and 8 bases from J, the gap between germline ends came to 13 bases. Germline V gene data show CDR1 as MDHEN and CDR2 as SYDVKM. This CDR3 contains 12 residues. CDR3 in amino acids: CASSTTDFGYTF. The CDR3 DNA reads as TGTGCCAGCAGCACGACAGATTTCGGCTACACCTTC.

The V and J genes are TRBV7-9 and TRBJ1-5, with 7 nucleotides matching TRBD1. CDR1 and CDR2 from the germline V gene are SEHNR and FQNEAQ (reference sequence). The junction had 6 bases not matched to a gene; V was cut back by 5 bases and J by 5 bases. The CDR3 is made up of 14 amino acids. This CDR3 is CASSPDTGDQPQHF. The DNA for the CDR3 is TGTGCCAGCAGCCCTGACACAGGGGATCAGCCCCAGCATTTT. Full variable domain (missing parts from reference TRBV7-9 and TRBJ1-5): DTGVSQNPRHKITKRGQNVTFRCDPISEHNRLYWYRQTLGQGPEFLTYFQNEAQLEKSRLLSDRFSAERPKGSFSTLEIQRTEQGDSAMYLCASSPDTGDQPQHFGDGTRLSIL.

Comment on this clonotype: This clone may be a read error of a much larger clone one base away. The chain employs TRBV29-1 and TRBJ2-5, with a possible D match to TRBD2 (5 bases). The last part of the DNA fits TRBJ2-1 better; the J call may be wrong. In germline, CDR1 is SQVTM, CDR2 ANQGSEA. The CDR3 extends over 13 amino acids. The CDR3 sequence is CSVHGLYQETQFF. DNA for the CDR3: TGCAGCGTACATGGACTGTACCAAGAGACCCAGTTCTTC.

In its sample, this clonotype was seen a few times. This rearrangement joins TRBV4-1 to TRBJ2-7; TRBD2 might be the D (5 bases). Germline-derived CDR1 and CDR2 are MGHRA and YSYEKL. The CDR3 runs 14 residues. The V and J ends lost 2 bases and 3 bases respectively, with 11 bases between them. The CDR3 here is CASSQHRDDYEQYF. The CDR3 bases are TGCGCCAGCAGCCAACACCGGGATGACTACGAGCAGTACTTC.

This chain connects TRBV11-1 to TRBJ1-1, with no clear D. This CDR3 is 15 amino acids long. From germline, CDR1 is SGHAT and CDR2 FQDESV (reference sequence). The ends were cut back, 4 bases at V and 0 bases at J, with 12 bases in the middle. For the CDR3, the DNA is TGTGCCAGCAGCTCCCCAGGACGGATGAACACTGAAGCTTTCTTT. This encodes CASSSPGRMNTEAFF.

Many counts were recorded for this clonotype. In nucleotides, the CDR3 is TGTGCCAGCAGTTTGGGGGGGCCCATGACCTACGAGCAGTACTTC. It is translated as CASSLGGPMTYEQYF. This sequence joins TRBV12-3 or TRBV12-4 and TRBJ2-7; possible D gene TRBD2, 7 bases. The CDR3 is 15 amino acids. Trimming cost V 3 bases and J 2 bases, with 14 bases left between them.

At least ten counts were recorded for this clonotype. V usage is TRBV29-1 and J usage is TRBJ2-7, with a tentative D call TRBD1 (5 bases). The V gene lost 0 bases and the J gene lost 0 bases, with 6 bases spanning the gap. This CDR3 region has 13 residues. Germline CDR1 and CDR2: SQVTM and ANQGSEA. CDR3 DNA sequence: TGCAGCGTTGAAGACAGGGTCTCCTACGAGCAGTACTTC. Translating it yields CSVEDRVSYEQYF.

This clonotype has at least ten counts. This sequence joins TRBV30 and TRBJ2-1, with a weak D call TRBD2 (6 bases). This CDR3 region has 12 residues. Germline V gene sequence: CDR1 GTSNPN, CDR2 SVGIG (reference sequence). Trimming shortened V by 1 base and J by 6 bases, and 7 bases separated the two germline ends. The CDR3 region is CAWSGLGNEQFF. The CDR3 bases are TGTGCCTGGAGTGGACTAGGCAATGAGCAGTTCTTC.

This clonotype was detected ten times or more. This chain uses TRBV6-1 with TRBJ2-7; unclear D gene. V lost 11 bases and J 0 bases, leaving 14 bases between the germline ends. The CDR3 covers 13 residues. In germline, CDR1 is MNHNS, CDR2 SASEGT. The CDR3 is CAVRPQYSYEQYF. DNA for the CDR3: TGTGCCGTAAGACCCCAATACTCCTACGAGCAGTACTTC.

This clonotype was seen ten or more times. The V gene is TRBV24-1, the J gene TRBJ2-5; D is uncertain. In germline, CDR1 is KGHDR, CDR2 SFDVKD. The CDR3 is 15 amino acids. Trimming removed 0 bases at V and 4 bases at J, with 11 bases between. This chain's CDR3 is CATSDLGPAGETQYF. The CDR3 DNA is TGTGCCACCAGTGATTTGGGCCCTGCCGGAGAGACCCAGTACTTC.